The rows below give T cell receptor beta chains drawn from one sample of a study of blood T cell repertoires in COVID-19. Generated by immunoSEQ multiplex PCR, the TCRdb table keeps only in-frame clones and is missing some. Altogether about 160,000 clones are present, around 92% being singletons, with the ten largest covering about 4.8%. Sequencing was done on a sample of peripheral blood. The receptors stem from a man in his thirties or forties with COVID-19, enrolled during active disease. Both conserved end residues are part of each CDR3. D genes are given only for firm matches. Some rows mark clone size as missing; the rest say once, few, many or name a class of expanded clone.

abundance	d_gene	v_gene	j_gene	CDR3nt	CDR3aa
.	.	TRBV7-8	TRBJ2-7	TGTGCCAGCGCAAAAGGACAGAGCTCCTACGAGCAGTACTTC	CASAKGQSSYEQYF
once	.	TRBV28	TRBJ2-7	TGTGCCAGCAGTTCGCCCGCGACAGGAACCTACGAGCAGTACTTC	CASSSPATGTYEQYF
.	.	TRBV4-1	TRBJ1-4	TGCGCCAGCAGCCACGCGGTAGAGGGGGTTCGAGAAAAACTGTTTTTT	CASSHAVEGVREKLFF
.	.	TRBV18	TRBJ2-2	TGTGCCAGCTCACCACTTCGGAACAGGAACACCGGGGAGCTGTTTTTT	CASSPLRNRNTGELFF
.	.	TRBV28	TRBJ1-1	TGTGCCAGCAGTTCCCCCGGGACACCATCCTTTGAAGCTTTCTTT	CASSSPGTPSFEAFF
.	TRBD1	TRBV10-3	TRBJ2-6	TGTGCCATCAGTGAGGGAGGACAGGGTGGGTCTGGGGCCAACGTCCTGACTTTC	CAISEGGQGGSGANVLTF
.	.	TRBV19	TRBJ1-1	TGTGCCAGTAGTTACAGGAACACTGAAGCTTTCTTT	CASSYRNTEAFF
few	TRBD1	TRBV6-5	TRBJ1-5	TGTGCCAGCATCAGGGGGTGGGGACAGCCCCAGCATTTT	CASIRGWGQPQHF
.	.	TRBV15	TRBJ2-7	TGTGCCACCAGCAGAACAAAAAGGGAGAGCCACGAGCAGTACTTC	CATSRTKRESHEQYF
.	TRBD1	TRBV28	TRBJ1-4	TGTGCCAGCAGCCCAACAGGGGGGGGTGGTGAAAAACTGTTTTTT	CASSPTGGGGEKLFF
.	TRBD2	TRBV20-1	TRBJ2-1	TGCAGTGCTAGTGCTACTAGCGGCTTTTGGAATGAGCAGTTCTTC	CSASATSGFWNEQFF
.	.	TRBV30	TRBJ1-2	TGTGCCTGGAGCGCAGGGGTTGGCTACACCTTC	CAWSAGVGYTF
.	.	TRBV12-3/TRBV12-4	TRBJ2-5	TGTGCCAGCACCGCGGGGAGGGAGACCCAGTACTTC	CASTAGRETQYF
.	TRBD1	TRBV28	TRBJ1-1	TGTGCCAGCAGCCCTCAGGGGGCCAGGGCAACGAACACTGAAGCTTTCTTT	CASSPQGARATNTEAFF
.	TRBD2	TRBV18	TRBJ2-1	TGTGCCAGCTCACGGATTAGCGGGGGGAGCTCCTACAATGAGCAGTTCTTC	CASSRISGGSSYNEQFF
.	.	TRBV28	TRBJ1-1	TGTGCCAGCAGTGTACCCAGCACTGAAGCTTTCTTT	CASSVPSTEAFF
once	.	TRBV15	TRBJ1-5	TGTGCCACCAGCGGATTCAGGGGAGTCCTGGATTTT	CATSGFRGVLDF
.	.	TRBV3-1/TRBV3-2	TRBJ1-3	TGTGCCAGCAGCCCGACAACTCGTGGAAACACCATATATTTT	CASSPTTRGNTIYF
.	.	TRBV24-1	TRBJ1-1	TGTGCCACCAGTGACCATCTGAACACTGAAGCTTTCTTT	CATSDHLNTEAFF
.	TRBD1	TRBV5-4	TRBJ1-1	TGTGCCAGCAGCTTGGGAATTTCGACAGGGGTTCGAGGCGCTGAAGCTTTCTTT	CASSLGISTGVRGAEAFF
few	TRBD1	TRBV5-1	TRBJ2-1	TGCGCCAGCAGCTCATGGACAGGGGTAGGCAATGAGCAGTTCTTC	CASSSWTGVGNEQFF
.	.	TRBV6-6	TRBJ2-5	TGTGCCAGCAGCCACGGGACATTTCCCGCCCAAGAGACCCAGTACTTC	CASSHGTFPAQETQYF
.	.	TRBV6-2/TRBV6-3	TRBJ1-1	TGTGCCAGCAGTTACTCCTACTCGAACACTGAAGCTTTCTTT	CASSYSYSNTEAFF
.	TRBD1	TRBV30	TRBJ1-6	TGTGCCTGGGACCGGGACAGGGGGAACTCCTATAATTCACCCCTCCACTTT	CAWDRDRGNSYNSPLHF
.	TRBD1	TRBV27	TRBJ2-2	TGTGCCAGCACCCGGTGGAGCGACAGGGGGCGACGGGTTGCTAAGAACACCGGGGAGCTGTTTTTT	CASTRWSDRGRRVAKNTGELFF
.	TRBD1	TRBV19	TRBJ1-2	TGTGCCACTCTTCCGAGACAGGGGTATGGCTACACCTTC	CATLPRQGYGYTF
.	TRBD1	TRBV5-4	TRBJ1-2	TGTGCCAGCGGACAGGGTATTGGGTATGGCTACACCTTC	CASGQGIGYGYTF
.	TRBD1	TRBV19	TRBJ2-3	TGTGCCAGTAGACCGGGACAGGGGGCAGATACGCAGTATTTT	CASRPGQGADTQYF
.	.	TRBV28	TRBJ1-2	TGTGCCAGCAGTGAATTAGAGAGGTTTTCAAGACTCGCGGAGGGCTACACCTTC	CASSELERFSRLAEGYTF
.	TRBD2	TRBV5-4	TRBJ2-2	TGTGCCAGCAGCTTAGCGGGGGGGCAGACCGGGGAGCTGTTTTTT	CASSLAGGQTGELFF
.	.	TRBV5-6	TRBJ1-2	TGTGCCAGCAGCTTGGACCGGGGGGACTATGGCTACACCTTC	CASSLDRGDYGYTF
.	TRBD1	TRBV11-1	TRBJ1-2	TGTGCCAGCAGCTTACGGACAGGGACCCACTATGGCTACACCTTC	CASSLRTGTHYGYTF
.	TRBD1	TRBV4-2	TRBJ2-7	TGTGCCAGCAGCCACCACGCCGGGACAGACCGTCTGGAGCAGTACTTC	CASSHHAGTDRLEQYF
once	.	TRBV5-6	TRBJ1-6	TGTGCCAGCAGCTTGAAACAGAGCTCCTATAATTCACCCCTCCACTTT	CASSLKQSSYNSPLHF
.	TRBD2	TRBV7-9	TRBJ2-7	TGTGCCAGCAGCGTCGCTAGCGGGAGGGCGGCCTACGAGCAGTACTTC	CASSVASGRAAYEQYF
.	TRBD1	TRBV4-1	TRBJ1-2	TGCGCCAGCAGCCCCGGACAGGGACCTATCGGCTATGGCTACACCTTC	CASSPGQGPIGYGYTF
.	.	TRBV28	TRBJ1-5	TGTGCCAGCAGTTTATCCCTCGGGAGAAATCAGCCCCAGCATTTT	CASSLSLGRNQPQHF
.	TRBD1	TRBV5-4	TRBJ1-1	TGTGCCAGCAGCTGGTCCGGGACAGGGAACACTGAAGCTTTCTTT	CASSWSGTGNTEAFF
.	.	TRBV12-5	TRBJ1-3	TGTGCTGGGCACAGAATAACAGGCTTCTCTGGAAACACCATATATTTT	CAGHRITGFSGNTIYF
few	.	TRBV19	TRBJ2-2	TGTGCCAGTAGTCTTGAGGAGCGGAGTATCACCGGGGAGCTGTTTTTT	CASSLEERSITGELFF
.	TRBD2	TRBV7-2	TRBJ2-1	TGTGCCAGCAGCTTTAGCGGGAGCGGCTACAATGAGCAGTTCTTC	CASSFSGSGYNEQFF
.	TRBD1	TRBV27	TRBJ2-1	TGTGCCAGCAGTTTACTTACGAAGACAGGGGCCTACAATGAGCAGTTCTTC	CASSLLTKTGAYNEQFF
once	TRBD1	TRBV9	TRBJ2-7	TGTGCCAGCAGCGCCGGGACAGGGGGCTTTTACGAGCAGTACTTC	CASSAGTGGFYEQYF
.	TRBD2	TRBV11-2	TRBJ2-1	TGTGCCAGCAGCTTAGAGCTAGCGGGGGCCTACAATGAGCAGTTCTTC	CASSLELAGAYNEQFF
.	TRBD1	TRBV7-9	TRBJ2-1	TGTGCCAGCAGCTTCAGGGGGCAGGGTATGTTCTTC	CASSFRGQGMFF
.	.	TRBV5-4	TRBJ2-5	TGTGCCAGCAGTTACTTACAGGGATCCCAAGAGACCCAGTACTTC	CASSYLQGSQETQYF
.	TRBD1	TRBV18	TRBJ2-1	TGTGCCAGCTCACCACGGGGACAGGGATACAATGAGCAGTTCTTC	CASSPRGQGYNEQFF
few	TRBD1	TRBV6-5	TRBJ2-7	TGTGCCAGCAGTTACTCGTTTGGGACAGACTACGAGCAGTACTTC	CASSYSFGTDYEQYF
few	TRBD1	TRBV4-3	TRBJ1-1	TGCGCCAGCAGCCAAGATACAGGGGACACTGAAGCTTTCTTT	CASSQDTGDTEAFF
once	.	TRBV7-2	TRBJ2-7	TGTGCCAGCAGCTTTCACGGGCGCGGGACCTACGAGCAGTACTTC	CASSFHGRGTYEQYF
.	.	TRBV27	TRBJ2-2	TGTGCCAGCAGTTTATCGACGGGTATACACGGGGAGCTGTTTTTT	CASSLSTGIHGELFF
once	.	TRBV6-5	TRBJ2-7	TGTGCCAGCAGAGGAGTCTCCTACGAGCAGTACTTC	CASRGVSYEQYF
.	TRBD1	TRBV7-9	TRBJ2-7	TGTGCCAGCAGCGAAGGACAGGGGGCGGGCGAGCAGTACTTC	CASSEGQGAGEQYF
.	.	TRBV27	TRBJ1-6	TGTGCCAGCACCTATCGGAGGGGAGGGACGATTTCACCCCTCCACTTT	CASTYRRGGTISPLHF
once	TRBD1	TRBV28	TRBJ2-2	TGTGCCAGCAGTCGTGGGACAGCTTCAACCGGGGAGCTGTTTTTT	CASSRGTASTGELFF
.	.	TRBV7-8	TRBJ2-1	TGTGCCAGCAGCTTATGGGAGCGGTCCGGGCCGGGTGGGGAGCAGTTCTTC	CASSLWERSGPGGEQFF